This TCR beta chain emerged from a study of OX40 agonist ivuxolimab in advanced cancers. About the study as a whole: Ivuxolimab was a fully human IgG2 agonistic monoclonal antibody targeting the costimulatory receptor OX40 (CD134). Intravenous ivuxolimab was administered to patients every 2 weeks at six dose levels: 0.01, 0.1, 0.3, 1.5, 3 and 10 mg/kg. Among the 52 dose-escalation patients, some 20 had hepatocellular carcinoma, roughly 15 melanoma, 9 renal cell carcinoma and 9 head and neck cancer. In the dose-escalation cohort, roughly 80% of patients were male, and the mean age was approximately 60 years, with a range of about 23 to 90. Patients were allowed to have had prior anti-PD-1, anti-PD-L1 or anti-CTLA-4 therapy, and 40% of the dose-escalation patients had previously received checkpoint inhibitors. Partial responses occurred in three dose-escalation patients: two with cutaneous melanoma and one with hepatocellular carcinoma. The point of sequencing TCRbeta in the periphery was to test whether ivuxolimab changed TCR sequence diversity and drove clonal T-cell expansion. The paper describes the monotherapy dose-escalation part (N ≈ 50 patients) of the phase I trial of ivuxolimab.

Compared with germline, V lacks 4 bases and J lacks 3 bases; bases without a gene match: 7. The germline V gene sets CDR1 to SQVTM and CDR2 to ANQGSEA. The CDR3 starts with the cysteine, ends with the phenylalanine, and has 15 residues. Only the CDR3 region is kept as DNA, spanning 45 bases read in frame from base 1. Genomic DNA was isolated from the sorted cells so that the TCRbeta CDR3 region could be sequenced. TCRbeta CDR3 regions were sequenced using the immunoSEQ Assay. Sourced from immuneACCESS, this table was stored by TCRdb with only in-frame sequences that have V and J called. A share of the clones is absent; for the studies checked, an unresolved V gene accounts for under half, and the remainder has no known explanation. A total of roughly 8,600 clones appear in this sample, approximately 72% of them only once. Approximately 15% of the sample is held by the ten biggest clonotypes. The trial excluded patients who had a history of autoimmune disease or were on systemic immunosuppression. In every dose cohort, peripheral blood was drawn for TCR sequencing at baseline, cycle 4 day 1, and cycle 7 day 1. Samples were obtained from an open-label, multicenter, first-in-human phase I dose-escalation trial of ivuxolimab. Adults with locally advanced or metastatic head and neck squamous cell, hepatocellular, melanoma or renal cell carcinoma were enrolled in the trial. Before TCR sequencing, CD4+ T cells and CD8+ T cells from peripheral blood were sorted into separate populations.

The paper's findings and limits, for the study overall: On average, CD8+ T cells showed more expanded clones than CD4+ T cells after ivuxolimab. Partial responders in the 0.1-3.0 mg/kg groups had among the lowest normalized peripheral clonal expansion, especially among CD8+ T cells. Clonal expansion of both CD4+ and CD8+ blood T cells was observed from baseline to week 6 at doses 0.1 to 3.0 mg/kg. Which antigens the clonally expanded peripheral T cells were specific for was not determined. Low levels of normalized T-cell clonal expansion were also shown by some nonresponding patients.

As for this clone: This receptor's antigen is unknown. No qualities accompany the bases; no much larger clone lies one base away.

This sample comprised CD4+ or CD8+ T cells sorted from blood, obtained in a trial of the OX40 agonist ivuxolimab. The sequence was obtained from an adult with an advanced solid tumor such as melanoma, head and neck, liver or kidney cancer. This sequence uses TRBV29-1 and TRBJ1-2; TRBD1 fits 11 bases in the junction. The bases are TGCAGCGTTGTTGGGAGGACAGGGGGCGACTATGGCTACACCTTC. It translates to CSVVGRTGGDYGYTF.